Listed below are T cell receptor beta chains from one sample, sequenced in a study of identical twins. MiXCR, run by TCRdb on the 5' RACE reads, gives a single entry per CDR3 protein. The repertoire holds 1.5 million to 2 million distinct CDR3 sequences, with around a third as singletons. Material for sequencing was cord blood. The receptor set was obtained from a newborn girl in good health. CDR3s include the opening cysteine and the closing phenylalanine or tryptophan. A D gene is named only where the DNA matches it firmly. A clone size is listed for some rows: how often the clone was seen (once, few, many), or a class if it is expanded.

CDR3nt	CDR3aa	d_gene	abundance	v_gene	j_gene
TGTGCCAGCTCACCCGGGGACAGGGACTATGGCTACACCTTC	CASSPGDRDYGYTF	TRBD1	few	TRBV18	TRBJ1-2
TGTGCCAGCAGCCAAGTACAGGGGAGGCAAGGCTACACCTTC	CASSQVQGRQGYTF	TRBD1	NA	TRBV3-1	TRBJ1-2
TGTGCCAGCAGCCCATCCAGTCGGGATAACGAGCAGTACTTC	CASSPSSRDNEQYF	NA	NA	TRBV3-1	TRBJ2-7
TGTGCCAGCAGCCGAGAACAGGGAAGGGAGCAGTACTTC	CASSREQGREQYF	NA	few	TRBV5-5	TRBJ2-5
TGTGCCAGGCGCGTTCTAGCCAAAAACATTCAGTACTTC	CARRVLAKNIQYF	NA	NA	TRBV25-1	TRBJ2-4
TGTGCCAGCAGCCCAGGGAGGTTTGCAACTAATGAAAAACTGTTTTTT	CASSPGRFATNEKLFF	NA	few	TRBV11-2	TRBJ1-4
TGTGCCAGCAGCGTACACTCCTATAATTCACCCCTCCACTTT	CASSVHSYNSPLHF	NA	NA	TRBV9	TRBJ1-6
TGTGCCAGCAGCTTCGGCGCTGGACAGGGGGGCACTGAAGCTTTCTTT	CASSFGAGQGGTEAFF	TRBD1	few	TRBV7-8	TRBJ1-1
TGCAGTGCTAGACTAGCGGGAGACCCAATCGGGAATGAGCAGTACTTC	CSARLAGDPIGNEQYF	TRBD2	NA	TRBV20-1	TRBJ2-4
TGCAGTGCTAGTGCCCTTCCGGGACTAGCGGGGGGGAGAGATACGCAGTATTTT	CSASALPGLAGGRDTQYF	TRBD2	NA	TRBV20-1	TRBJ2-3